The 24 T cell receptor beta chains below come from one sample, sequenced in a study of T-cell memory formation after mild COVID-19. TCRdb redid the calling of the 5' RACE reads with MiXCR, one entry per CDR3 protein. The sample lists over 45,000 distinct CDR3 sequences; about 30% were seen once. The source material was PBMCs or a T cell subset sorted from them (not recorded which). These TCRs come from a man between 18 and 29 years old who had mild COVID-19 (a few samples of this study predate the infection). Cell type and time point are not known.

V gene TRBV5-6 combines with J gene TRBJ1-2, with D maybe TRBD1 (6 bases). Germline V gene lookup returns CDR1 SGHDT and CDR2 YYEEEE. The CDR3 consists of 14 residues. Trimming cost V 6 bases and J 4 bases, with 16 bases left between them. DNA of the CDR3: TGTGCCAGCAAACATGGAGGACAGAGCTATGGCTACACCTTC. Its protein is CASKHGGQSYGYTF.

The V and J genes are TRBV7-3 and TRBJ1-1; D is perhaps TRBD1 (5 bases). CDR1 SGHTA and CDR2 FQGTGA come from the germline V gene. Trimming removed 5 bases at V and 8 bases at J, with 15 bases between. The CDR3 extends over 13 amino acids. Here the CDR3 DNA reads TGTGCCAGCAGCCCCATGGGGGTTGGGGAAGCTTTCTTT. It specifies CASSPMGVGEAFF.

Regarding this clonotype: Germline and junction disagree at one end, which may indicate a read error. The genes are TRBV6-2 or TRBV6-3 and TRBJ1-1; D perhaps matches TRBD1 (5 bases). The CDR3 covers 11 residues. CDR1 is MNHEY, CDR2 SVGEGT, per germline. The CDR3 loop reads CASSYGKGPVF. The CDR3 bases are TGTGCCAGCAGTTACGGGAAGGGGCCGGTTTTC.

The chain employs TRBV7-6 and TRBJ2-1, with D possibly TRBD2 on 6 matching bases. V lost 0 bases and J lost 6, with 12 bases in between. Germline CDR1 reads SGHVS; CDR2 reads FNYEAQ. The CDR3 runs 15 residues. The CDR3 region has the DNA TGTGCCAGCAGCTTAGCGAGGGGAGGAACCAATGAGCAGTTCTTC. Translated: CASSLARGGTNEQFF. The full variable domain, its missing parts supplied by reference TRBV7-6 and TRBJ2-1, is GAGVSQSPRYKVTKRGQDVALRCDPISGHVSLYWYRQALGQGPEFLTYFNYEAQQDKSGLPNDRFSAERPEGSISTLTIQRTEQRDSAMYRCASSLARGGTNEQFFGPGTRLTVL.

The chain joins TRBV7-3 to TRBJ2-3; 10 positions match TRBD2. The CDR3 contains 17 residues. Germline values: CDR1 SGHTA, CDR2 FQGTGA. Losses at the gene ends were 0 bases for V and 2 bases for J; bases not matched to a gene: 5. DNA of the CDR3: TGTGCCAGCAGCTTAACGTACCTAGCGGGAGACACAGATACGCAGTATTTT. Its protein product is CASSLTYLAGDTDTQYF.

This clonotype was found a few times. V and J are TRBV7-6 and TRBJ2-7, with a tentative D call TRBD1 (5 bases). The CDR3 consists of 13 residues. V shed 2 bases and J shed 1 base, with 6 bases lying between them. Germline V CDR1 and CDR2: SGHVS, FNYEAQ. CDR3 sequence: CASSLHRSYEQYF. The CDR3 DNA is TGTGCCAGCAGCTTACACAGGTCCTACGAGCAGTACTTC.

The genes are TRBV12-3 or TRBV12-4 and TRBJ2-7; D assignment may be TRBD1 or TRBD2 (5 bases each). CDR3 size: 12 residues. V was shortened by 6 bases and J by 5 bases, with 11 bases between the two germline ends. The CDR3, as DNA: TGTGCCAGCAGCCCACGGGGCCACGAGCAGTACTTC. It encodes CASSPRGHEQYF.

The rearrangement joins TRBV11-2 to TRBJ2-3; D possibly corresponds to TRBD1 (5 bases). The V gene lost 2 bases and the J gene lost 5 bases, with 14 bases spanning the gap. Per the germline V gene, CDR1 is SGHAT and CDR2 is FQNNGV. The CDR3 covers 15 residues. CDR3: CASSLYQYTGDTQYF. CDR3 DNA sequence: TGTGCCAGCAGCTTATACCAATATACAGGAGATACGCAGTATTTT.

This chain links TRBV5-4 with TRBJ2-5, with TRBD1 matching over 7 bases. From germline, CDR1 is SGHNT and CDR2 YYREEE (reference sequence). The V gene end was trimmed by 2 bases and the J gene end by 5 bases; junction bases not matched to a gene: 3. This CDR3 comprises 13 residues. The CDR3 DNA sequence: TGTGCCAGCAGCTTTCAGGGGGTCGAGACCCAGTACTTC. Translated: CASSFQGVETQYF.

The chain is built from TRBV20-1 and TRBJ2-7; D gene uncertain. CDR3 length equals 14 residues. V was cut by 1 base and J by 5 bases, with 15 bases left in between. Germline V gene data show CDR1 as DFQATT and CDR2 as SNEGSKA (reference sequence). For the CDR3, the DNA is TGCAGTGCTAGAGTGAAGTTTCGGACCCACGAGCAGTACTTC. Protein: CSARVKFRTHEQYF.

V gene TRBV7-9 combines with J gene TRBJ2-4, with 8 bases identical to TRBD1. Germline V gene lookup returns CDR1 SEHNR and CDR2 FQNEAQ (reference sequence). The ends lost 4 bases at V and 8 bases at J; junction bases unmatched: 16. The CDR3 consists of 17 residues. The CDR3 is CASSSPNTDRVSYIQYF. The DNA for the CDR3 is TGTGCCAGCAGCTCCCCCAATACGGACAGGGTCTCATACATTCAGTACTTC.

This clonotype was observed a few times. This chain links TRBV4-3 with TRBJ1-4, with unresolved D. The CDR3 extends over 15 amino acids. Germline loops: CDR1 LGHNA, CDR2 YSLEER. The V end lost 3 bases, the J end lost 8 bases, and 16 bases lay between the germline ends. CDR3 residues: CASSQTGGSGEKLFF. The CDR3, as DNA: TGCGCCAGCAGCCAGACCGGTGGGTCAGGCGAAAAACTGTTTTTT.

This clonotype occurred a few times. V gene TRBV24-1 combines with J gene TRBJ2-5; D remains unclear. The CDR3 length is 15 residues. Germline V gives CDR1 KGHDR, CDR2 SFDVKD. Trimming cost V 0 bases and J 2 bases, with 9 bases left between them. The CDR3 nucleotides read TGTGCCACCAGTGATTTGCTTTTGACACAAGAGACCCAGTACTTC. Translated: CATSDLLLTQETQYF.

In its sample, this clonotype was seen a few times. The chain joins TRBV30 to TRBJ2-7, with TRBD1 as a possible D gene (6 bases). CDR1 is GTSNPN and CDR2 is SVGIG in the germline V gene (reference sequence). The CDR3 contains 13 residues. V was cut by 3 bases and J by 3 bases, with 12 bases left in between. The CDR3 region is CAWRTGAIYEQYF. CDR3 bases: TGTGCCTGGAGGACAGGAGCTATCTACGAGCAGTACTTC.

The chain links TRBV14 to TRBJ1-2, with TRBD1 matching 9 bases. Trimming at V came to 5 bases and at J to 6 bases, leaving 10 bases not matched to a gene. This CDR3 is 15 amino acids long. The germline V gene encodes CDR1 SGHDN and CDR2 FVKESK. The CDR3, as DNA: TGTGCCAGCAGCAACGGTGGGACAGGGTGGGATGGCTACACCTTC. This codes for CASSNGGTGWDGYTF.

The chain recombines TRBV30 with TRBJ2-5; 12 nucleotides line up with TRBD1. CDR1 and CDR2 from the germline V gene are GTSNPN and SVGIG (reference sequence). The CDR3 has 17 residues. After removal of 2 bases from V and 5 bases from J, the junction contained 12 bases not matched to a gene. The CDR3 here is CAWSTGQGAFGVETQYF. DNA for the CDR3: TGTGCCTGGAGTACGGGACAGGGGGCGTTTGGAGTGGAGACCCAGTACTTC.

The J gene is TRBJ2-7, the V gene TRBV6-1; TRBD1 is a possible D gene (6 bases). Per the germline V gene, CDR1 is MNHNS and CDR2 is SASEGT. CDR3 length: 13 amino acids. V gave up 4 bases and J gave up 2 bases, with 9 bases separating them. The CDR3 nucleotides are TGTGCCAGCAGTGTTAACAGGGCCTACGAGCAGTACGTC. It yields the protein CASSVNRAYEQYV.

This chain joins TRBV27 and TRBJ2-3; D is ambiguous. The V gene's germline CDR1 is MNHEY and CDR2 SMNVEV (reference sequence). CDR3 size: 13 residues. The V and J ends lost 2 bases and 5 bases respectively, with 8 bases between them. The chain's CDR3 is CASSLARRDTQYF. CDR3 sequence (DNA): TGTGCCAGCAGTTTAGCCCGCAGAGATACGCAGTATTTT.

This clonotype was counted only a few times. V gene TRBV14 combines with J gene TRBJ2-7; unclear D gene. V was trimmed by 1 base and J by 0 bases, leaving 1 base between them. Germline CDR1 reads SGHDN; CDR2 reads FVKESK. The CDR3 totals 12 residues. CDR3 bases: TGTGCCAGCAGCCAAGGCTCCTACGAGCAGTACGTC. It translates to CASSQGSYEQYV.

The rearrangement links TRBV12-3 or TRBV12-4 to TRBJ2-4; D unresolved. This CDR3 is 14 amino acids long. The ends were cut back, 7 bases at V and 0 bases at J, with 10 bases in the middle. CDR3 region: CASNTDGAKNIQYF. The DNA of the CDR3 is TGTGCCAGCAACACGGACGGAGCCAAAAACATTCAGTACTTC.

The chain recombines TRBV7-9 with TRBJ1-2, with D possibly being TRBD1 (6 bases). This CDR3 spans 16 amino acids. Trimming cost V 1 base and J 4 bases, with 16 bases left between them. Germline loops: CDR1 SEHNR, CDR2 FQNEAQ (reference sequence). The CDR3 DNA sequence: TGTGCCAGCAGCTTAGGCTACCCGGACAGCAGCTATGGCTACACCTTC. It encodes CASSLGYPDSSYGYTF. The full variable domain, completed using reference TRBV7-9 and TRBJ1-2, is DTGVSQNPRHKITKRGQNVTFRCDPISEHNRLYWYRQTLGQGPEFLTYFQNEAQLEKSRLLSDRFSAERPKGSFSTLEIQRTEQGDSAMYLCASSLGYPDSSYGYTFGSGTRLTVV.

This chain joins TRBV29-1 and TRBJ1-2, with 7 bases fitting TRBD1. Germline-derived CDR1 and CDR2 are SQVTM and ANQGSEA. There are 10 residues in the CDR3. V trimming: 5 bases; J trimming: 8 bases; junction bases outside the gene matches: 2. The CDR3 nucleotides read TGCAGCGTTACGGACAGGGGCTACACCTTC. Its protein product is CSVTDRGYTF.

In its sample, this clonotype was seen a few times. The chain joins TRBV12-3 or TRBV12-4 to TRBJ1-2; 9 positions match TRBD1. J was trimmed by 6 bases and V by 4 bases; bases with no gene match: 9. There are 15 residues in the CDR3. The DNA for the CDR3 is TGTGCCAGCAGTTCCCCGGGACAGGGTATGGATGGCTACACCTTC. Translated, it gives CASSSPGQGMDGYTF.

This clonotype was seen a handful of times. The chain joins TRBV6-5 to TRBJ1-2; no definite D call. V was pared by 0 bases and J by 7 bases, with 9 bases between. The CDR3 is 13 residues long. Germline V lookup: CDR1 MNHEY, CDR2 SVGAGI. The CDR3 region is CASSYSGFGGYTF. CDR3 sequence (DNA): TGTGCCAGCAGTTACTCAGGGTTCGGTGGCTACACCTTC.